The clone carrying this T cell receptor (beta chain) appeared many times. The antigen is undetermined. The entry originates in a study of T cells after yellow fever vaccination. Findings and limits, study-wide: The presence of abundant clonotypes contaminating from the bulk population was possible in FACS-sorted repertoires. The CD4 and CD8 compartments had a small share of their clonotypes in common.

TCRdb processed the 5' RACE reads anew with MiXCR; each CDR3 protein has one entry. This sample carries under 250,000 distinct CDR3 sequences, approximately 3% of them seen once, and the ten largest clones take 3.2%. Germline V gives CDR1 LGHNA, CDR2 YSLEER. V lost 1 base, J lost 5 bases, and 14 bases lay in between. The CDR3 length is 15 residues. The chain has TRBV4-3 and TRBJ2-5; TRBD2 might be the D (6 bases). The sequence came from a young man who received the YFV17D yellow fever vaccine. This material consisted of CD4+ T cells sorted from PBMCs, taken 10 days after the yellow fever booster vaccination. The CDR3 nucleotides read TGCGCCAGCAGCCAAGTTTTAGAGGGGAGGGAGACCCAGTACTTC. It encodes CASSQVLEGRETQYF.